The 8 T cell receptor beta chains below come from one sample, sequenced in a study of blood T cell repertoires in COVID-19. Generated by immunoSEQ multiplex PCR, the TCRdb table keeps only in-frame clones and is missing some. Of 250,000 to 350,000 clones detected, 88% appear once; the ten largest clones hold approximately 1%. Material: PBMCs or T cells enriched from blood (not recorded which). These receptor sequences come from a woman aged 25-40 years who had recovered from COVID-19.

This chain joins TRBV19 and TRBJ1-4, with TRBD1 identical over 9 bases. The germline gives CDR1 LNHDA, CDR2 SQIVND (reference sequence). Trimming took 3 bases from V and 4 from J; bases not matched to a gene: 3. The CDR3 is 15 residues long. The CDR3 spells CASSIPTGGNEKLFF. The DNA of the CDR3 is TGTGCCAGTAGTATCCCGACAGGGGGTAATGAAAAACTGTTTTTT.

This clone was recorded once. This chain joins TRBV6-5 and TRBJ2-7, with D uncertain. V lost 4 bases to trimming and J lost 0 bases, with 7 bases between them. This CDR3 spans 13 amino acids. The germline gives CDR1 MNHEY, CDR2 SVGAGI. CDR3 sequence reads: CASSLADSYEQYF. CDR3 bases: TGTGCCAGCAGTTTGGCAGACTCCTACGAGCAGTACTTC.

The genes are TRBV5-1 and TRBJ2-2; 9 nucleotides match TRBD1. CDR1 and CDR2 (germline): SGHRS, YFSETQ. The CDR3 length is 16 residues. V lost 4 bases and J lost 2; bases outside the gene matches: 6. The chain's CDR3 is CASSLGGQGNTGELFF. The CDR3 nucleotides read TGCGCCAGCAGCCTAGGGGGACAGGGTAACACCGGGGAGCTGTTTTTT.

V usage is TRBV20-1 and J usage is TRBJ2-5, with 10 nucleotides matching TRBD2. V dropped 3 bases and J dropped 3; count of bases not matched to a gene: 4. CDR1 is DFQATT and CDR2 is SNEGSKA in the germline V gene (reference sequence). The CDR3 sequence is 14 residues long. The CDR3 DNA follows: TGCAGTGCTAGTCTAGCGGGGGTAGAAGAGACCCAGTACTTC. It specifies CSASLAGVEETQYF.

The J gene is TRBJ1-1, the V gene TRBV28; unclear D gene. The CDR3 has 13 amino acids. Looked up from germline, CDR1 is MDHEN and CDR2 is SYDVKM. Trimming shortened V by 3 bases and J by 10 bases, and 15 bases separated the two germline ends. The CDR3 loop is CASSFRPHFGAFF. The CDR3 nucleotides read TGTGCCAGCAGTTTCAGGCCCCATTTTGGAGCTTTCTTT.

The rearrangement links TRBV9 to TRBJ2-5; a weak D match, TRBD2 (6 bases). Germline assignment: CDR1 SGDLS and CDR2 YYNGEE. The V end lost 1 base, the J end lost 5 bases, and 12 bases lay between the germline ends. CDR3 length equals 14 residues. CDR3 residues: CASSVSRGRETQYF. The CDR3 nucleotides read TGTGCCAGCAGCGTAAGCCGGGGGAGGGAGACCCAGTACTTC.

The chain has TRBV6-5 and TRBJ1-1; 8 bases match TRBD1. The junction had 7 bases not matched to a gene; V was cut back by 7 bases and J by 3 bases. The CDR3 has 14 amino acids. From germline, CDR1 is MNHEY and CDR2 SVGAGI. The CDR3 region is CASTPRTGHTEAFF. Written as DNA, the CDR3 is TGTGCCAGCACCCCTAGGACAGGGCACACTGAAGCTTTCTTT.

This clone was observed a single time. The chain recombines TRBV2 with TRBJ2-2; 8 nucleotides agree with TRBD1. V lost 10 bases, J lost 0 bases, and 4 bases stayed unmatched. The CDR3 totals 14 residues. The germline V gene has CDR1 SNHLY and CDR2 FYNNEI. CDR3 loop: CATGQGPNTGELFF. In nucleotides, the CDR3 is TGTGCCACTGGACAGGGCCCGAACACCGGGGAGCTGTTTTTT.